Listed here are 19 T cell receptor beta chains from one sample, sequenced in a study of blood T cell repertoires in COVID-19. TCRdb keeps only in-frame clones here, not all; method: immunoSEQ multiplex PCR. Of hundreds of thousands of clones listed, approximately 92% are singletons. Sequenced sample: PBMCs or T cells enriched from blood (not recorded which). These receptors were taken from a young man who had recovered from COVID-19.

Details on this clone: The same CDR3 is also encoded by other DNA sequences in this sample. The CDR3 loop reads CASRIDRDYEQYF. The CDR3 DNA follows: TGTGCCAGCAGGATCGACAGGGATTACGAGCAGTACTTC. The chain recombines TRBV28 with TRBJ2-7, with TRBD1 identical over 7 bases. J was trimmed by 4 bases and V by 6 bases; bases with no gene match: 6. Germline V lookup: CDR1 MDHEN, CDR2 SYDVKM. This CDR3 is 13 amino acids long.

The CDR3 loop is CSVAQTANYGYTF. The CDR3 DNA is TGCAGCGTTGCCCAGACAGCTAACTATGGCTACACCTTC. The V and J genes are TRBV29-1 and TRBJ1-2, with a weak D call TRBD1 (5 bases). V lost 4 bases and J 0 bases, leaving 9 bases between the germline ends. The germline gives CDR1 SQVTM, CDR2 ANQGSEA. This CDR3 has 13 residues.

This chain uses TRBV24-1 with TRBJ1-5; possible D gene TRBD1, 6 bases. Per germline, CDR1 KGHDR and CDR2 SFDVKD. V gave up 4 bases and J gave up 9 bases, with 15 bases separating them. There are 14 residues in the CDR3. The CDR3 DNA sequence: TGTGCCACCAGTGAAGGACAGACCGACGGGCCCCAGCATTTT. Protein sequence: CATSEGQTDGPQHF.

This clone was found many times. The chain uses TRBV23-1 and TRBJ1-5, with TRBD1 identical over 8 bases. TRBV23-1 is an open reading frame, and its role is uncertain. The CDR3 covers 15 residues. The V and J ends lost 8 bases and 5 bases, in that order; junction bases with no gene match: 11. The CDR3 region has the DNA TGCGCCAGCTACCCGGGCAGGGGGCATGATCAGCCCCAGCATTTT. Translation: CASYPGRGHDQPQHF.

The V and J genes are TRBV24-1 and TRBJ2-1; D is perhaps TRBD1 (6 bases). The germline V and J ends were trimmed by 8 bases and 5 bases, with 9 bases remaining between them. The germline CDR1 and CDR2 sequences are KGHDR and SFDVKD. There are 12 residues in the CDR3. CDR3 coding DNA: TGTGCCACCAAGACAGGCGACAATGAGCAGTTCTTC. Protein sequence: CATKTGDNEQFF.

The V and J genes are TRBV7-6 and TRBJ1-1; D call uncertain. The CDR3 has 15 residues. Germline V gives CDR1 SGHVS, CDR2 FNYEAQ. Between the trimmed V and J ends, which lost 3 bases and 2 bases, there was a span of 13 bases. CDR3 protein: CASSFSRKINTEAFF. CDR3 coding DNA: TGTGCCAGCAGCTTTTCGAGGAAAATTAACACTGAAGCTTTCTTT. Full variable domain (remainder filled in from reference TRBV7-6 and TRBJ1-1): GAGVSQSPRYKVTKRGQDVALRCDPISGHVSLYWYRQALGQGPEFLTYFNYEAQQDKSGLPNDRFSAERPEGSISTLTIQRTEQRDSAMYRCASSFSRKINTEAFFGQGTRLTVV.

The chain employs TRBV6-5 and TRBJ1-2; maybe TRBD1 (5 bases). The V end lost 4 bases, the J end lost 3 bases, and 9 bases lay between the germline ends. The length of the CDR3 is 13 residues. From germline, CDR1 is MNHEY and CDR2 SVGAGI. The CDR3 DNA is TGTGCCAGCAGTTTAGGGGTTGACTATGGCTACACCTTC. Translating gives CASSLGVDYGYTF.

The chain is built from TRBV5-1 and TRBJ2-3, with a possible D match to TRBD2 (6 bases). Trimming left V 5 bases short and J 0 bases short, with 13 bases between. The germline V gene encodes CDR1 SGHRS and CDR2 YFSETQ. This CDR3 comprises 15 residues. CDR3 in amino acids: CASRTGLSSTDTQYF. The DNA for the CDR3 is TGCGCCAGCAGGACGGGACTTTCCAGCACAGATACGCAGTATTTT.

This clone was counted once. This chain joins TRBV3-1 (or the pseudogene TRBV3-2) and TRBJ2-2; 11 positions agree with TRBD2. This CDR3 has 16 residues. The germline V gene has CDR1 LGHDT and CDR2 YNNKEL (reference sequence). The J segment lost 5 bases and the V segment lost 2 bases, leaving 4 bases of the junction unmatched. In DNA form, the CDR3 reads TGTGCCAGCAGCCAATTAGCGGGAGGGCGAACCGGGGAGCTGTTTTTT. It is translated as CASSQLAGGRTGELFF.

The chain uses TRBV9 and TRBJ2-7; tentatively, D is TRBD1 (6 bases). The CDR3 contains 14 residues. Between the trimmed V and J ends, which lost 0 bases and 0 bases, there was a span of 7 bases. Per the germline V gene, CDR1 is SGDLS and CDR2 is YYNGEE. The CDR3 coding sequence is TGTGCCAGCAGCGTAGGGGACAACTCCTACGAGCAGTACTTC. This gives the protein CASSVGDNSYEQYF.

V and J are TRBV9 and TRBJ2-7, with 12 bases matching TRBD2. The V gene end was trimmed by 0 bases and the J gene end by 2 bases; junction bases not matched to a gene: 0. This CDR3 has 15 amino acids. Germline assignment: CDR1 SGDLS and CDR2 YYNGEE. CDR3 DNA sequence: TGTGCCAGCAGCGTAGGACTAGCGGGGGCCTACGAGCAGTACTTC. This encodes CASSVGLAGAYEQYF.

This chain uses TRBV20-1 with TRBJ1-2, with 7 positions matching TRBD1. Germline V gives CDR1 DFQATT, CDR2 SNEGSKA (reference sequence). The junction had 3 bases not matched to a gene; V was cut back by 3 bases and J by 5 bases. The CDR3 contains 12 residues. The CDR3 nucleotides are TGCAGTGCTAGTTGGGACAGATATGGCTACACCTTC. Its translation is CSASWDRYGYTF.

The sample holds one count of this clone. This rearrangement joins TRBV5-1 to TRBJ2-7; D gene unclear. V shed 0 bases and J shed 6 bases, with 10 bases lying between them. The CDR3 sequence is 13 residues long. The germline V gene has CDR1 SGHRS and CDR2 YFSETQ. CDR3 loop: CASSLGLSGEQYF. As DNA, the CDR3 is TGCGCCAGCAGCTTGGGTCTGTCGGGCGAGCAGTACTTC. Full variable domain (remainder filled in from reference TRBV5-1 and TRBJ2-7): KAGVTQTPRYLIKTRGQQVTLSCSPISGHRSVSWYQQTPGQGLQFLFEYFSETQRNKGNFPGRFSGRQFSNSRSEMNVSTLELGDSALYLCASSLGLSGEQYFGPGTRLTVT.

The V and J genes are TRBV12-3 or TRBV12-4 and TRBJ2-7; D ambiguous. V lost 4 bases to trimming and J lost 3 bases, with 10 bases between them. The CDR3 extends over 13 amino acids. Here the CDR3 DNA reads TGTGCCAGCAGTTGGGCCCTCTTCTACGAGCAGTACTTC. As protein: CASSWALFYEQYF.

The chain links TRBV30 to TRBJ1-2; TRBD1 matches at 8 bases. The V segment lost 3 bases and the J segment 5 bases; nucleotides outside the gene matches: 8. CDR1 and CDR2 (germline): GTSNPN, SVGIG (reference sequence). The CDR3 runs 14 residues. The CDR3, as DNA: TGTGCCTGGAGAGACCGGGACAGGCCTTATGGCTACACCTTC. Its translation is CAWRDRDRPYGYTF.

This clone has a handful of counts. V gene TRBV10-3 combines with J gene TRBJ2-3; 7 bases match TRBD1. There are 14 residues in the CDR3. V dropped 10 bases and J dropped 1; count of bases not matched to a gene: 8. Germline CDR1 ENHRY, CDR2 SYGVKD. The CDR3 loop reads CATLRQGGTDTQYF. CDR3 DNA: TGTGCCACCTTGCGACAGGGCGGCACAGATACGCAGTATTTT.

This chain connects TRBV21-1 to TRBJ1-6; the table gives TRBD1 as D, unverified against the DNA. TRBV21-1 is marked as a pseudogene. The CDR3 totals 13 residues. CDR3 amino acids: CASRTGGLSPLHF. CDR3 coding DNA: TGTGCCAGCAGGACAGGGGGATTGTCACCCCTCCACTTT.

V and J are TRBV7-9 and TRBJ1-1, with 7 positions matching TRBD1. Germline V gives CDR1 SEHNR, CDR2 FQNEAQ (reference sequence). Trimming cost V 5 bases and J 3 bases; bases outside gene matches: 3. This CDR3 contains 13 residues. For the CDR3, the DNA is TGTGCCAGCAGCCCGGGACAGCACACTGAAGCTTTCTTT. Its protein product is CASSPGQHTEAFF.

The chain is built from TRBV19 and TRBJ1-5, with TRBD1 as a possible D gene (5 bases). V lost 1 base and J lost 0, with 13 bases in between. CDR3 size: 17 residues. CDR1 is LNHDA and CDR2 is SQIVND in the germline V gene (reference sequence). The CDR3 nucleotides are TGTGCCAGTAGTATAGTTCCGGGGGGGAATAGCAATCAGCCCCAGCATTTT. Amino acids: CASSIVPGGNSNQPQHF.